The 18 T cell receptor beta chains below all came from one sample that was sequenced in a study of tissue T cells after allogeneic stem cell transplantation. As for time point: mouse harvest day 14 after allogeneic transplant. The graft held 10^6 splenic CD5+ T cells and 10^7 T-cell-depleted bone marrow cells. Profiled with immunoSEQ multiplex PCR; TCRdb holds only in-frame clones, not every one. The table has several thousand clones, 45% seen once. The sequenced sample was gut tissue. The receptors derive from a female BALB/c mouse given C57BL/6 T cells with graft-versus-host disease after an allogeneic hematopoietic cell transplant.

A word on this clone: Mouse germline and gene names are used. The CDR3 goes on 1 residue after the read ends, and that part is filled in from the germline J gene. The rearrangement uses TRBV26 and TRBJ1-4; D is uncertain. In germline, CDR1 is KGHPV, CDR2 FQNQEV (reference sequence). This CDR3 is 13 amino acids long. V lost 5 bases and J 4 bases, leaving 8 bases between the germline ends. The sequenced CDR3 bases are TGTGCCAGCAGTGTCTCAGTCAACGAAAGATTATTT. Its translation is CASSVSVNERLF. The entire CDR3 protein is CASSVSVNERLFF.

This clone has more than one count but fewer than ten. Gene labels here are mouse ones. The read falls 1 residue short of the CDR3 end, and the missing part is taken from the germline J gene. The rearrangement joins TRBV3 to TRBJ2-7; possibly TRBD1 for D (5 bases). CDR3 length: 14 residues. V was cut by 5 bases and J by 0 bases, with 11 bases left in between. Germline V gene lookup returns CDR1 SNHLY and CDR2 FYNGKV (reference sequence). This CDR3 reads CASSPQGSSYEQYF. CDR3 DNA (partial): TGTGCCAGCAGCCCCCAGGGAAGCTCCTATGAACAGTAC.

A note on this clone: Genes and germline come from the mouse. The CDR3 end falls 1 residue outside the read, so it is completed with the germline J gene. This chain connects TRBV26 to TRBJ2-5, with 9 nucleotides matching TRBD2. The CDR3 is 13 amino acids. Per germline, CDR1 KGHPV and CDR2 FQNQEV (reference sequence). V shed 6 bases and J 5 bases; nucleotides not matched to a gene: 3. The CDR3 protein is CASRGTGRDTQYF. CDR3 DNA, as far as it was read: TGTGCCAGCAGGGGGACTGGGAGAGACACCCAGTAC.

In regard to this clone: Germline and genes here are mouse. Sequencing ends 1 residue short of the CDR3 end; the germline J gene provides the rest. V and J are TRBV26 and TRBJ1-1; 9 bases are shared with TRBD1. V lost 4 bases, J lost 3 bases, and 3 bases stayed unmatched. Germline V gene data show CDR1 as KGHPV and CDR2 as FQNQEV (reference sequence). This CDR3 comprises 14 residues. The covered CDR3 bases are TGTGCCAGCAGTCCCGGGACAGGGCACACAGAAGTCTTC. It yields the protein CASSPGTGHTEVF. The whole CDR3 is CASSPGTGHTEVFF.

This clone was counted only a few times. Mouse gene names apply. The DNA ends 1 residue before the CDR3 does, and the rest of the CDR3 is filled in from the germline J gene. This chain uses TRBV26 with TRBJ1-2; 10 nucleotides match TRBD1. Trimming at V came to 4 bases and at J to 4 bases, leaving 6 bases not matched to a gene. The CDR3 loop spans 15 amino acids. Germline V gene data show CDR1 as KGHPV and CDR2 as FQNQEV (reference sequence). The CDR3: CASSPGTGVASDYTF. The sequenced part of the CDR3 DNA is TGTGCCAGCAGTCCCGGGACAGGGGTGGCCTCCGACTACACC.

Worth noting for this clone: Gene names are mouse gene names. The CDR3 is cut off 1 residue early in the read; its end comes from the germline J gene. The genes are TRBV29 and TRBJ2-3; 11 bases agree with TRBD2. Germline values: CDR1 MSHET, CDR2 SYDVDS. Unmatched junction bases numbered 3, after V lost 3 bases and J lost 1 base. This CDR3 comprises 16 residues. The CDR3 region is CASSFTGGAGAETLYF. The CDR3 bases that were read are TGTGCTAGCAGTTTTACTGGGGGGGCGGGTGCAGAAACGCTGTAT. Complete variable domain (other parts from reference TRBV29 and TRBJ2-3): DMKVTQMPRYLIKRMGENVLLECGQDMSHETMYWYRQDPGLGLQLIYISYDVDSNSEGDIPKGYRVSRKKREHFSLILDSAKTNQTSVYFCASSFTGGAGAETLYFGSGTRLTVL.

Turning to this clone: Gene names refer to mouse genes. The read comes to an end 1 residue before the CDR3 does, leaving the germline J gene to fill in the end. The identical CDR3 is also encoded by other nucleotide sequences in the sample. This chain joins TRBV26 and TRBJ1-6; no reliable D call. TRBJ1-6 qualifies as an ORF whose function is uncertain. The germline CDR1 and CDR2 sequences are KGHPV and FQNQEV (reference sequence). The CDR3 is made up of 15 amino acids. With 2 bases removed from V and 0 bases from J, the gap between germline ends came to 5 bases. The CDR3 sequence is CASSLTDSYNSPLYF. The sequenced part of the CDR3 DNA is TGTGCCAGCAGTCTGACAGATTCCTATAATTCGCCCCTCTAC.

This clone qualifies as medium-sized. Here the gene names and germline are mouse. The sequence runs out 1 residue before the end of the CDR3; the remainder is reconstructed from the germline J gene. The chain joins TRBV29 to TRBJ2-1; perhaps TRBD2 as D (6 bases). Germline CDR1 and CDR2: MSHET and SYDVDS. This CDR3 is built from 11 residues. Trimming stripped 3 bases from V and 10 bases from J, with 7 bases between. CDR3 protein: CASSFWGEQFF. The DNA read from the CDR3 is TGTGCTAGCAGTTTCTGGGGAGAGCAGTTC. Full variable domain (rest looked up from reference TRBV29 and TRBJ2-1): DMKVTQMPRYLIKRMGENVLLECGQDMSHETMYWYRQDPGLGLQLIYISYDVDSNSEGDIPKGYRVSRKKREHFSLILDSAKTNQTSVYFCASSFWGEQFFGPGTRLTVL.

By sample share, this clone is large. Here the gene names and germline are mouse. This CDR3 is CASSPGTGGPQDTQYF. CDR3 DNA (partial): TGTGCCAGCAGCCCGGGGACTGGGGGGCCCCAAGACACCCAGTAC. V gene TRBV3 combines with J gene TRBJ2-5; TRBD2 matches 12 bases. The CDR3 goes on 1 residue after the read ends, and that part is filled in from the germline J gene. V lost 5 bases, J lost 2 bases, and 5 bases stayed unmatched. CDR1 is SNHLY and CDR2 is FYNGKV in the germline V gene (reference sequence). This CDR3 region has 16 residues.

This clone was observed a few times. These gene names are mouse names. The read falls 1 residue short of the CDR3 end, and the missing part is taken from the germline J gene. The chain recombines TRBV13-2 with TRBJ1-3, with D uncertain. This CDR3 contains 16 residues. CDR1 is NNHNN, CDR2 SYGAGS, per germline (reference sequence). Trimming removed 0 bases at V and 0 bases at J, with 10 bases between. The sequenced CDR3 bases are TGTGCCAGCGGTGATGCAGGAGCAAATTCTGGAAATACGCTCTAT. Translation gives CASGDAGANSGNTLY. The whole CDR3 sequence is CASGDAGANSGNTLYF.

To note about this clone: Any gene name here is a mouse gene name. The read terminates 1 residue ahead of where the CDR3 ends, so the germline J gene completes it. This chain joins TRBV16 and TRBJ1-3, with D perhaps TRBD1 (6 bases). The CDR3 consists of 13 residues. Deletions cut 8 bases from V and 7 bases from J, with 15 bases between. Germline-derived CDR1 and CDR2 are SGHSA and FRNQAP. The CDR3: CASSPGGANTLYF. The CDR3 DNA, read in part, is TGTGCAAGCTCCCCCGGGGGGGCGAATACGCTCTAT.

A note on this clone: Gene names denote mouse genes. Read sequence stops 1 residue before the CDR3 end, and the germline J gene provides the missing end. The V call is TRBV3, the J call TRBJ1-1, with D possibly being TRBD1 (5 bases). This CDR3 has 13 residues. V was trimmed by 5 bases and J by 4 bases, leaving 11 bases between them. CDR1 is SNHLY, CDR2 FYNGKV, per germline (reference sequence). Partial CDR3 DNA: TGTGCCAGCAGCCCCGGGACGGGCACAGAAGTCTTC. It translates to CASSPGTGTEVF. The full CDR3 protein reads CASSPGTGTEVFF.

Remarks on this clone: Mouse germline and gene names are used. Read data end 1 residue before the CDR3 end; the end is taken from the germline J gene. The V call is TRBV15, the J call TRBJ2-7, with TRBD1 identical over 10 bases. The CDR3 is 13 residues long. J gave up 4 bases and V 4 bases, and 1 base lay outside the gene matches. The V gene's germline CDR1 is SGHND and CDR2 FRSKSL. Partial CDR3 DNA: TGTGCCAGCAGTTGGGGACAGGGGTATGAACAGTAC. Residues: CASSWGQGYEQY. The whole CDR3 sequence reads CASSWGQGYEQYF.

Remarks on this clone: Gene names are mouse gene names. The sequenced fragment ends 1 residue before the CDR3 boundary, so the rest is inferred from the germline J gene. The chain recombines TRBV29 with TRBJ1-3; 9 nucleotides agree with TRBD1. The CDR3 spans 14 residues. The germline V gene has CDR1 MSHET and CDR2 SYDVDS. Losses at the gene ends were 5 bases for V and 5 bases for J; bases not matched to a gene: 4. Incomplete CDR3 DNA: TGTGCTAGCAGTCCCGGGACAGGGAGAAATACGCTCTAT. Protein product: CASSPGTGRNTLY. The entire CDR3 reads CASSPGTGRNTLYF.

Remarks on this clone: Any gene name here is a mouse gene name. The read ends 1 residue before the CDR3 terminus; that terminus is restored from the germline J gene. The chain employs TRBV3 and TRBJ1-2; possible D gene TRBD1, 5 bases. CDR3 length: 14 amino acids. Germline lookup yields CDR1 SNHLY and CDR2 FYNGKV (reference sequence). Trimming cost V 5 bases and J 0 bases, with 10 bases left between them. The DNA read from the CDR3 is TGTGCCAGCAGCCTCAGACAGTCAAACTCCGACTACACC. Protein product: CASSLRQSNSDYT. The whole CDR3 region reads CASSLRQSNSDYTF.

The table lists this clone with a few counts. Gene names and germline match the mouse. The read comes to an end 1 residue before the CDR3 does, leaving the germline J gene to fill in the end. The rearrangement joins TRBV13-1 to TRBJ2-3; D is unresolved. Germline V gene lookup returns CDR1 NSHNY and CDR2 SYGAGN. The CDR3 covers 14 residues. The V gene lost 2 bases and the J gene lost 0 bases, with 7 bases spanning the gap. The part of the CDR3 DNA that was read is TGTGCCAGCAGTGAGCACGATAGTGCAGAAACGCTGTAT. Protein: CASSEHDSAETLY. The entire CDR3 protein is CASSEHDSAETLYF.

On this clone itself: Each gene name is a mouse one. The DNA ends 1 residue before the CDR3 does, and the rest of the CDR3 is filled in from the germline J gene. The chain joins TRBV5 to TRBJ1-4; weak D call: TRBD1 (5 bases). The CDR3 contains 15 residues. The V and J ends lost 1 base and 1 base respectively, with 7 bases between them. Germline loops: CDR1 LGHNA, CDR2 YNLKQL (reference sequence). The part of the CDR3 DNA that was read is TGTGCCAGCAGCCAAGGGGGGACTTCCAACGAAAGATTATTT. Translated, it gives CASSQGGTSNERLF. The CDR3 in full is CASSQGGTSNERLFF.

With regard to this clone: Genes here carry mouse names. The read ends 1 residue before the CDR3 terminus; that terminus is restored from the germline J gene. The chain is built from TRBV1 and TRBJ1-4; 7 positions match TRBD1. V lost 3 bases and J lost 3; bases outside the gene matches: 4. Germline lookup yields CDR1 NSQYPW and CDR2 LRSPGD (reference sequence). The CDR3 is made up of 15 amino acids. The CDR3 here is CTCSASGTANERLFF. The CDR3 bases that were read are TGCACCTGCAGTGCGTCCGGGACAGCCAACGAAAGATTATTT.